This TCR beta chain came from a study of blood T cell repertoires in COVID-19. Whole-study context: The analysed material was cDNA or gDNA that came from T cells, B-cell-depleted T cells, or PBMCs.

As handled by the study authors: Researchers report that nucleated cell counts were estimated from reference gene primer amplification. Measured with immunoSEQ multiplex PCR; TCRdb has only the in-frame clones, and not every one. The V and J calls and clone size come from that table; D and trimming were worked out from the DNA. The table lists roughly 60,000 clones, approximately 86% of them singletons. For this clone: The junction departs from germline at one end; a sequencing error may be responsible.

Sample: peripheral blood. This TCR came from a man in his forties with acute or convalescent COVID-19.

The DNA of the CDR3 is TGTGCCTGGAAGGACAGAAGGGGGGGGAACACTGAGGCTTTCTTT. It encodes CAWKDRRGGNTEAFF. The rearrangement links TRBV30 to TRBJ1-1, with D possibly TRBD1 on 6 matching bases. Per the germline V gene, CDR1 is GTSNPN and CDR2 is SVGIG (reference sequence). The CDR3 has 15 residues. The full variable domain, rest sourced from reference TRBV30 and TRBJ1-1, is SQTIHQWPATLVQPVGSPLSLECTVEGTSNPNLYWYRQAAGRGLQLLFYSVGIGQISSEVPQNLSASRPQDRQFILSSKKLLLSDSGFYLCAWKDRRGGNTEAFFGQGTRLTVV.